The 23 T cell receptor beta chains listed next were all sequenced from one sample in a study of T cell repertoires in cytomegalovirus infection (dated by TCRdb to between 2017 and 2020). The sequencer was an Illumina HiSeq 1500. TCRdb itself trimmed the public reads at Q25 with fastp, ran MiXCR and retained productive beta chains. All rows with the same CDR3 protein become a single entry with the most common DNA and genes. The sample data list around 750,000 distinct CDR3 sequences, and approximately 32% of these were observed just once. The top ten clonotypes cover 12% of the sample. These TCRs' antigens remain unknown. The sample's treatment or condition label, in plain terms: in vitro stimulation with specific CMV peptide epitopes to enrich CMV-specific T cells. Sequencing used cultured CD8+ T cells from PBMCs, obtained from culture after CMV antigen stimulation. These receptor sequences come from a human donor in good health (CMV status not recorded). Some clones in this sample may be carry-over from other donors' samples.

This clonotype was observed many times. J is TRBJ2-5 and V is TRBV12-3 or TRBV12-4; D unclear. V dropped 3 bases and J dropped 5 bases, with 7 bases sitting between them. This CDR3 has 12 residues. Here the CDR3 DNA reads TGTGCCAGCAGTTTCCCCACCGAGACCCAGTACTTC. Its translation is CASSFPTETQYF.

The V and J genes are TRBV27 and TRBJ1-2, with D possibly being TRBD1 (5 bases). The CDR3 covers 13 residues. The germline V gene has CDR1 MNHEY and CDR2 SMNVEV (reference sequence). With 5 bases removed from V and 3 bases from J, the gap between germline ends came to 10 bases. The CDR3 sequence is CASSQGVYYGYTF. The CDR3 DNA is TGTGCCAGCAGTCAGGGAGTATACTATGGCTACACCTTC.

This chain connects TRBV5-4 to TRBJ1-6; no clear D. Trimming took off 5 bases at V and 4 bases at J, with 10 bases between the two ends. The CDR3 totals 14 residues. Per the germline V gene, CDR1 is SGHNT and CDR2 is YYREEE (reference sequence). The CDR3 DNA sequence: TGTGCCAGCAGGACGGAAGTATATAATTCACCCCTCCACTTT. Protein: CASRTEVYNSPLHF.

The V gene is TRBV6-1, the J gene TRBJ1-1; D is perhaps TRBD1 (6 bases). This CDR3 region has 13 residues. Per germline, CDR1 MNHNS and CDR2 SASEGT. Trimming removed 6 bases from V and 3 bases from J, with 11 bases in between. CDR3 in DNA: TGTGCCAGCAGCCAGCCAGGGGACACTGAAGCTTTCTTT. Encoded protein: CASSQPGDTEAFF.

J is TRBJ2-1 and V is TRBV12-3 or TRBV12-4, with D uncertain. Trimming left V 0 bases short and J 2 bases short, with 11 bases between. The CDR3 contains 16 residues. In DNA form, the CDR3 reads TGTGCCAGCAGTTTAGCGGGCGACTCAGCCTACAATGAGCAGTTCTTC. Residues: CASSLAGDSAYNEQFF.

V usage is TRBV7-9 and J usage is TRBJ2-4, with a weak D call TRBD1 (5 bases). CDR1 and CDR2 (germline): SEHNR, FQNEAQ (reference sequence). The CDR3 has 15 amino acids. Trimming left V 5 bases short and J 3 bases short, with 14 bases between. The DNA of the CDR3 is TGTGCCAGCAGCGCCCGACAGTCGGTCAAAAACATTCAGTACTTC. It translates to CASSARQSVKNIQYF.

The chain recombines TRBV5-6 with TRBJ2-3; D is ambiguous. The CDR3 runs to 14 residues. Trimming pared 2 bases from V and 6 bases from J, leaving 13 bases between. Germline V lookup: CDR1 SGHDT, CDR2 YYEEEE. CDR3 bases: TGTGCCAGCAGCTTCGGCAGGCCCGCGGATACGCAGTATTTT. This encodes CASSFGRPADTQYF.

The table lists this clonotype with a count of one. The chain links TRBV11-2 to TRBJ2-5, with no clear D. The CDR3 runs 14 residues. The V end was cut by 2 bases, the J end by 4 bases, with 11 bases between. Per germline, CDR1 SGHAT and CDR2 FQNNGV. CDR3 sequence reads: CASSLPPLGETQYF. CDR3 DNA: TGTGCCAGCAGCTTACCCCCCCTGGGAGAGACCCAGTACTTC. The full variable domain, with the rest looked up from reference TRBV11-2 and TRBJ2-5, is EAGVAQSPRYKIIEKRQSVAFWCNPISGHATLYWYQQILGQGPKLLIQFQNNGVVDDSQLPKDRFSAERLKGVDSTLKIQPAKLEDSAVYLCASSLPPLGETQYFGPGTRLLVL.

This clonotype came up a few times. The chain joins TRBV7-8 to TRBJ2-3; maybe TRBD2 (5 bases). Trimming pared 1 base from V and 6 bases from J, leaving 8 bases between. Germline V gene lookup returns CDR1 SGHVS and CDR2 FQNEAQ. The CDR3 covers 13 residues. The CDR3: CASSLGERDTQYF. Here the CDR3 DNA reads TGTGCCAGCAGCTTAGGGGAGCGGGATACGCAGTATTTT.

At least ten counts were recorded for this clonotype. The rearrangement uses TRBV7-9 and TRBJ2-1, with 14 bases matching TRBD2. J gave up 8 bases and V 3 bases, and 9 bases lay outside the gene matches. Looked up from germline, CDR1 is SEHNR and CDR2 is FQNEAQ (reference sequence). There are 17 residues in the CDR3. The CDR3 region is CASSFRLAGGPADEQFF. CDR3 sequence (DNA): TGTGCCAGCAGCTTCAGACTAGCGGGGGGGCCTGCCGATGAGCAGTTCTTC.

This clonotype was observed a few times. As DNA, the CDR3 is TGTGCCAGCAGCGTAGCTCGGGAGGACAGGGGAAGATCAGATACGCAGTATTTT. Protein: CASSVAREDRGRSDTQYF. V usage is TRBV9 and J usage is TRBJ2-3; 9 bases fit TRBD1. The CDR3 is made up of 18 amino acids. J was trimmed by 4 bases and V by 0 bases; bases with no gene match: 12. Germline values: CDR1 SGDLS, CDR2 YYNGEE.

CDR3 bases: TGTGCCAGCAGCGCAATAGCGGGGGGGAGGAGTGAGCAGTACTTC. The encoded protein is CASSAIAGGRSEQYF. The gene calls are TRBV9 and TRBJ2-7, with 11 positions matching TRBD2. Germline CDR1 is SGDLS and CDR2 is YYNGEE. With 3 bases clipped from V and 7 bases from J, the junction kept 9 bases outside the gene matches. The CDR3 consists of 15 residues.

The chain recombines TRBV4-1 with TRBJ2-3; 12 bases fit TRBD2. CDR1 MGHRA and CDR2 YSYEKL come from the germline V gene. V lost 4 bases and J lost 1; bases outside the gene matches: 9. CDR3 size: 18 residues. CDR3 nucleotides: TGCGCCAGCAGCCCGTTACTTCTAGCGGGGGGGCGCACAGATACGCAGTATTTT. Its protein is CASSPLLLAGGRTDTQYF.

The sample holds a few counts of this clonotype. A much larger clone sits a single nucleotide away, making a read error possible. This chain uses TRBV5-6 with TRBJ1-1; no clear D. The CDR3 is 14 residues long. Germline V lookup: CDR1 SGHDT, CDR2 YYEEEE. V was clipped by 0 bases and J by 0 bases, with 6 bases between them. CDR3 nucleotide sequence: TGTGCCAGCAGCTTGGGAGCTGTGAACACTGAAGCTTTCTTT. It yields the protein CASSLGAVNTEAFF.

The chain couples TRBV20-1 to TRBJ2-2; D possibly corresponds to TRBD1 (5 bases). The germline V gene has CDR1 DFQATT and CDR2 SNEGSKA (reference sequence). V shed 0 bases and J shed 1 base, with 12 bases lying between them. This CDR3 is 16 amino acids long. CDR3 loop: CSARDHQGGNTGELFF. CDR3 in DNA: TGCAGTGCTAGAGATCACCAGGGTGGGAACACCGGGGAGCTGTTTTTT.

The chain recombines TRBV15 with TRBJ1-2; D not resolved. V lost 4 bases and J 3 bases, leaving 15 bases between the germline ends. CDR1 and CDR2 (germline): LNHNV, YYDKDF (reference sequence). The CDR3 spans 15 residues. The DNA of the CDR3 is TGTGCCACCAGCATGGACCCTCCGCTAGACTATGGCTACACCTTC. It yields the protein CATSMDPPLDYGYTF.

This clonotype was picked up many times. The genes are TRBV12-5 and TRBJ1-2; no definite D call. Germline V CDR1 and CDR2: LGHNT, FRNRAP. V was trimmed by 8 bases and J by 3 bases, leaving 16 bases between them. The CDR3 totals 14 residues. As DNA, the CDR3 is TGTGCTAGTTCGAAGGAGGGAGCGTACTATGGCTACACCTTC. Translating it yields CASSKEGAYYGYTF.

This clonotype was counted a few times. V is TRBV29-1 and J is TRBJ1-1; D is perhaps TRBD1 (6 bases). Trimming pared 4 bases from V and 3 bases from J, leaving 15 bases between. Germline V gene sequence: CDR1 SQVTM, CDR2 ANQGSEA. There are 14 residues in the CDR3. The CDR3 bases are TGCAGCGTTGGATTAGGTAGGGGGGACACTGAAGCTTTCTTT. Translation: CSVGLGRGDTEAFF. The full variable domain, in which reference TRBV29-1 and TRBJ1-1 provide the parts outside the CDR3, is SAVISQKPSRDICQRGTSLTIQCQVDSQVTMMFWYRQQPGQSLTLIATANQGSEATYESGFVIDKFPISRPNLTFSTLTVSNMSPEDSSIYLCSVGLGRGDTEAFFGQGTRLTVV.

This clonotype was seen ten or more times. CDR3 sequence: CASSAGGEKLFF. CDR3 DNA sequence: TGTGCCAGCAGTGCAGGGGGGGAAAAACTGTTTTTT. The genes are TRBV12-3 or TRBV12-4 and TRBJ1-4; 7 bases are a match to TRBD1. With 5 bases clipped from V and 8 bases from J, the junction kept 2 bases outside the gene matches. This CDR3 is built from 12 residues.

V and J are TRBV2 and TRBJ1-1, with a tentative D call TRBD1 (5 bases). The CDR3 covers 12 residues. Germline CDR1 SNHLY, CDR2 FYNNEI. The germline V and J ends were trimmed by 7 bases and 4 bases, with 10 bases remaining between them. In DNA, the CDR3 is TGTGCCAGCATCGGGGGTCTCACTGAAGCTTTCTTT. This encodes CASIGGLTEAFF.

This chain joins TRBV27 and TRBJ1-1; D perhaps matches TRBD1 (5 bases). The V end lost 7 bases, the J end lost 8 bases, and 14 bases lay between the germline ends. CDR3 length: 12 residues. Germline loops: CDR1 MNHEY, CDR2 SMNVEV (reference sequence). The CDR3 bases are TGTGCCAGCACCCAAAACGGGGGGGAAGCTTTCTTT. The encoded protein is CASTQNGGEAFF.

Only one count was recorded for this clonotype. CDR3 nucleotide sequence: TGCAGTGCTCCGGGGGGGTCCAGGGGGGCGACTCGGTCGAACACTGAAGCTTTCTTT. It is translated as CSAPGGSRGATRSNTEAFF. V gene TRBV20-1 combines with J gene TRBJ1-1; 7 positions agree with TRBD1. The J segment lost 1 base and the V segment lost 5 bases, leaving 22 bases of the junction unmatched. The CDR3 spans 19 residues. Germline lookup yields CDR1 DFQATT and CDR2 SNEGSKA (reference sequence).

The genes are TRBV2 and TRBJ1-2; tentatively, D is TRBD1 (5 bases). CDR1 is SNHLY, CDR2 FYNNEI, per germline. The V and J ends lost 8 bases and 5 bases respectively, with 15 bases between them. The CDR3 contains 13 residues. CDR3: CASSNRGQYGYTF. CDR3 in DNA: TGTGCCAGCTCCAATAGGGGCCAATATGGCTACACCTTC.